What follows describes a single T cell receptor beta chain. The antigen is unknown. This specimen belongs to a study of radiotherapy plus CTLA-4 blockade in lung cancer. Broader study findings: Radiotherapy with ipilimumab was followed by blood expansion of tumor-derived clones. Early clonal dynamics of blood T cells, together with interferon-beta, were reported as the best response predictor.

Per the germline V gene, CDR1 is SGHVS and CDR2 is FNYEAQ. The CDR3 is 14 residues long. Between the trimmed V and J ends, which lost 3 bases and 2 bases, there was a span of 9 bases. The table came from immunoSEQ multiplex PCR; TCRdb's copy has only in-frame clones and leaves some out. In the table there are around 40,000 clones, approximately 70% of which are singletons. The V and J genes are TRBV7-6 and TRBJ2-3, with a tentative D call TRBD1 (6 bases). The source was peripheral blood, collected from a patient treated with radiotherapy plus ipilimumab. This sequence originates from a human donor with non-small cell lung cancer who had stable disease on radiotherapy plus ipilimumab. The CDR3 nucleotides are TGTGCCAGCAGCTTCAGGGGATTCACAGATACGCAGTATTTT. It is translated as CASSFRGFTDTQYF.